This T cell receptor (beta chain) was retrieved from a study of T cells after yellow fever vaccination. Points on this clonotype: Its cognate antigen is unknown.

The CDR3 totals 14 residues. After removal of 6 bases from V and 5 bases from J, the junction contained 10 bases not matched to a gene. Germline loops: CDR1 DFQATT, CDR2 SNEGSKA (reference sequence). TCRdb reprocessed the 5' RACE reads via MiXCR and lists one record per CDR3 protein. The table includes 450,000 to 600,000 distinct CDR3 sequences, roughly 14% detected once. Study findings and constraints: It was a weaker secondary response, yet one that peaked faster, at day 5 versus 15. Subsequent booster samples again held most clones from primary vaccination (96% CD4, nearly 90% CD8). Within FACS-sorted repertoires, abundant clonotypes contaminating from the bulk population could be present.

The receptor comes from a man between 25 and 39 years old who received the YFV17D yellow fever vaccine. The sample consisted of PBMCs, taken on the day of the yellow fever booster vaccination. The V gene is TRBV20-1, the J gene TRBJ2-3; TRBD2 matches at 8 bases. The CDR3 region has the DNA TGCAGTGCCACCGGGACTAGAGGTGTAGATACGCAGTATTTT. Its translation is CSATGTRGVDTQYF.